This T cell receptor (beta chain) originates from a study of beta chain features in type 1 diabetes. Overall study findings and caveats: Naive, central memory and regulatory TCRB repertoires appeared more similar among patients than healthy donors. Shorter TCRB CDR3s, moderately but significantly so, marked every one of the four CD4+ subsets in Type 1 diabetes patients. The cDNA sequencing approach could over-represent high-TCR-expressing cells.

CDR3 length: 15 residues. V lost 7 bases, J lost 6 bases, and 8 bases stayed unmatched. The germline V gene has CDR1 SGHNT and CDR2 YENEEA. For this clone: Its antigen is currently unknown.

As every portion of the isolated RNA was reverse transcribed, the sequencing read expressed TCRB transcripts. Measured with immunoSEQ multiplex PCR; TCRdb has only the in-frame clones, and not every one. This sample has approximately 100,000 clones; 25% to 35% occur once, and the top ten carry 0.5% to 0.6%. Purities over 98% were achieved in all sorted populations. Specimen: central memory CD4+ T cells from blood. J is TRBJ2-2 and V is TRBV11-3, with 10 bases that match TRBD1. This TCR derives from a woman under 30 with type 1 diabetes. DNA of the CDR3: TGTGCCAGCATCGGACAGGGGGGATCAGCCGGGGAGCTGTTTTTT. Translating it yields CASIGQGGSAGELFF. The full variable domain, with the rest looked up from reference TRBV11-3 and TRBJ2-2, is EAGVVQSPRYKIIEKKQPVAFWCNPISGHNTLYWYLQNLGQGPELLIRYENEEAVDDSQLPKDRFSAERLKGVDSTLKIQPAELGDSAVYLCASIGQGGSAGELFFGEGSRLTVL.